This T cell receptor beta chain derives from a study of T cell responses to AZD1222 COVID-19 vaccine. Study context: Timing groups of about 4 and about 12 weeks for second doses were pooled. Overall study results and limits: Nearly half of spike-specific TCRs reportedly go after variant regions that carry no mutations. Spike-spanning, vaccine-associated CD4 TCRs were dominant at 160-218 and 743-854. The sample set comprised mostly white British donors with more females, and clonal diversity was possibly underestimated.

As for this clone: Its specificity is unknown.

CDR1 and CDR2 from the germline V gene are SGHTA and FQGNSA. V lost 5 bases and J lost 6, with 17 bases in between. The length of the CDR3 is 15 residues. Method: immunoSEQ multiplex PCR; TCRdb's copy keeps in-frame clones and lacks some. The sample includes 140,000 to 150,000 clones, around 88% of them seen just once. The TCR originated in an adult in good health. Sequences were derived from peripheral blood, sampled on day 0 of AZD1222 vaccination. This chain joins TRBV7-2 and TRBJ2-1; D may correspond to TRBD1 or TRBD2 (5 bases each). The CDR3 nucleotides read TGTGCCAGCAGCCCACGAAATCGGGGACCCAATGAGCAGTTCTTC. As protein: CASSPRNRGPNEQFF. Full variable domain (missing parts from reference TRBV7-2 and TRBJ2-1): GAGVSQSPSNKVTEKGKDVELRCDPISGHTALYWYRQSLGQGLEFLIYFQGNSAPDKSGLPSDRFSAERTGGSVSTLTIQRTQQEDSAVYLCASSPRNRGPNEQFFGPGTRLTVL.